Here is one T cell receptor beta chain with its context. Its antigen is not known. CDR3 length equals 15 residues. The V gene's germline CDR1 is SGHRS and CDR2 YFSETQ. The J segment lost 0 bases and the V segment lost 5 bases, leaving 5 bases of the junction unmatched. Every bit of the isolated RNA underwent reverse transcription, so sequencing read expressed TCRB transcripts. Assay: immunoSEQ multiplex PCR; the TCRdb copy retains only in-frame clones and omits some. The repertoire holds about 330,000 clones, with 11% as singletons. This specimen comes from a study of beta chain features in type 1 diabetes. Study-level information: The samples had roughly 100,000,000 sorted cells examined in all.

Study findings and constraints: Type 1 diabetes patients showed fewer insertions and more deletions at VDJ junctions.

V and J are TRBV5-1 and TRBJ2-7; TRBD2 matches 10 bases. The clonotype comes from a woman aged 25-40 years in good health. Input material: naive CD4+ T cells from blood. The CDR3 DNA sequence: TGCGCCAGCAGAACTAGCGGGACGAGCTCCTACGAGCAGTACTTC. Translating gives CASRTSGTSSYEQYF.